These 3 T cell receptor beta chains originate from one sample sequenced in a study of blood T cell repertoires in COVID-19. Measured with immunoSEQ multiplex PCR; TCRdb has only the in-frame clones, and not every one. The profile shows hundreds of thousands of clones, 90% of them singletons. Source material: PBMCs or T cells enriched from blood (not recorded which). All receptors derive from a woman aged 18-29 years with acute COVID-19.

The rearrangement joins TRBV28 to TRBJ2-2; 9 bases line up with TRBD1. CDR3 length: 15 residues. The trim removed 6 bases at V and 4 bases at J, leaving 6 bases unmatched. CDR1 is MDHEN, CDR2 SYDVKM, per germline. The CDR3 sequence is CASSVRDRVTGELFF. In nucleotides, the CDR3 is TGTGCCAGCAGCGTCCGGGACAGGGTCACCGGGGAGCTGTTTTTT. The full variable domain, completed using reference TRBV28 and TRBJ2-2, is DVKVTQSSRYLVKRTGEKVFLECVQDMDHENMFWYRQDPGLGLRLIYFSYDVKMKEKGDIPEGYSVSREKKERFSLILESASTNQTSMYLCASSVRDRVTGELFFGEGSRLTVL.

The V and J genes are TRBV4-1 and TRBJ2-7; no definite D call. Trimming took off 1 base at V and 7 bases at J, with 11 bases between the two ends. Germline V gene data show CDR1 as MGHRA and CDR2 as YSYEKL. The CDR3 has 13 amino acids. The CDR3 sequence: CASSQVPVLEQYF. In DNA, the CDR3 is TGCGCCAGCAGCCAAGTTCCGGTTCTAGAGCAGTACTTC.

The chain has TRBV28 and TRBJ2-7; perhaps TRBD1 as D (6 bases). V lost 7 bases, J lost 4 bases, and 11 bases lay in between. CDR1 is MDHEN, CDR2 SYDVKM, per germline. The CDR3 sequence is 12 residues long. CDR3 residues: CASTAGEYEQYF. The CDR3, as DNA: TGTGCCAGCACGGCAGGGGAATACGAGCAGTACTTC.